This TCR beta chain stems from a study of T cells after yellow fever vaccination. The CDR3 runs 17 residues. Per germline, CDR1 SGDLS and CDR2 YYNGEE. J lost 4 bases, V lost 5 bases, and 17 bases had no gene match. Broader study findings: A weaker secondary response peaked on day 5, the primary on day 15. Clones that expanded after primary vaccination mostly reappeared after the booster (96% CD4, roughly 90% CD8).

This clonotype was seen repeatedly, ten times or more. The antigen is not known. Each CDR3 protein is one row after TCRdb ran MiXCR on the 5' RACE reads. This sample yields about 140,000 distinct CDR3 sequences, of which more than 6% are seen a single time; roughly 0.73% belongs to the top ten. This chain uses TRBV9 with TRBJ1-2; 7 bases match TRBD1. This sample comprised CD4+ T cells sorted from PBMCs, obtained 5 days after the yellow fever booster vaccination. The TCR was taken from a man in his thirties or forties who received the YFV17D yellow fever vaccine. The CDR3 nucleotides are TGTGCCAGCAGTGCGCGAGGAGACAGGGTGACGGGCTATGGCTACACCTTC. This gives the protein CASSARGDRVTGYGYTF.